Sequencing of this TCR beta chain was carried out in a study of shared clonotypes between healthy human individuals. Study outcomes and limitations: Richness estimates generally favored naive over memory subsets. Shared clonotypes: about 5% naive CD4, under 4% naive CD8, over 2% memory CD4, more than 0.3% memory CD8.

It was CD45RO-negative cells, positively selected for CCR7, that made up naive CD8 cells, with terminally differentiated effector memory CD45RA+ cells excluded. To note about this clone: Antigen: not known.

Method: immunoSEQ multiplex PCR; TCRdb's copy keeps in-frame clones and lacks some. Counted here are around 2,000,000 clones, about 95% occurring once; the ten biggest clones make up roughly 1%. Material for sequencing was naive CD8+ T cells sorted from blood. This receptor was taken from a man aged 18-30 years in good health.

CDR3 nucleotides: TGTGCCAGCAGTTACGGGACAGGGCCTTACTCCTACGAGCAGTACTTC. It encodes CASSYGTGPYSYEQYF. The chain carries TRBV6-5 and TRBJ2-7, with 9 bases aligning to TRBD1. The CDR3 is 16 amino acids. Germline trimming cut 2 bases from V and 0 bases from J; bases unmatched to any gene: 5. Germline-derived CDR1 and CDR2 are MNHEY and SVGAGI.